This T cell receptor beta chain stems from a study of beta chain features in type 1 diabetes. Findings of the study overall: Across patients, naive, central memory and Treg TCRB repertoires exhibited apparently greater similarity than was observed across healthy donors.

Isolated RNA was reverse transcribed in full, so expressed TCRB transcripts were sequenced. Profiling relied on immunoSEQ multiplex PCR, and the TCRdb table lists in-frame clones only, not all of them. The sample lists around 400,000 clones; over 13% were seen once. This CDR3 comprises 14 residues. The V end lost 4 bases, the J end lost 4 bases, and 11 bases lay between the germline ends. From germline, CDR1 is SGHKS and CDR2 YYEKEE (reference sequence). This clone was counted a single time. Its antigen is as yet unknown. V and J are TRBV5-5 and TRBJ2-2; perhaps TRBD2 as D (6 bases). Source material: naive CD4+ T cells from blood. The sequence was obtained from a woman between 18 and 29 years old in good health. CDR3 amino acids: CASSLLGGTGELFF. The CDR3, as DNA: TGTGCCAGCAGCCTGCTCGGGGGCACCGGGGAGCTGTTTTTT.